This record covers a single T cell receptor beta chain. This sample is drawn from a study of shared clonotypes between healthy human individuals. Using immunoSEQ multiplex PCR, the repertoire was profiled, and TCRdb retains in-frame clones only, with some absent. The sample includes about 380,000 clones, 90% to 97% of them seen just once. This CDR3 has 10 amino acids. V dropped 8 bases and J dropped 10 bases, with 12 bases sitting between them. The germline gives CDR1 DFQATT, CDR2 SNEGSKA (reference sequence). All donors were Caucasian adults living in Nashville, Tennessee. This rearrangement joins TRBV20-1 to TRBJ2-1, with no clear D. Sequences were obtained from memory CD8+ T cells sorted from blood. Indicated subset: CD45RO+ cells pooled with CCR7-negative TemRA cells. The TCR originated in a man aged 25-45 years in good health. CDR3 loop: CSSRRVEQFF. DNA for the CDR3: TGCAGTTCTCGAAGAGTCGAGCAGTTCTTC.